This entry features one T cell receptor beta chain sequence. Assignment of participants to cohorts was predicated upon participant-reported clinical history. V lost 1 base to trimming and J lost 7 bases, with 7 bases between them. Germline V gene data show CDR1 as LNHDA and CDR2 as SQIVND (reference sequence). The CDR3 totals 13 residues. Repertoires were generated with immunoSEQ multiplex PCR, while TCRdb's copy carries only in-frame clones and drops some. The sample consists of around 300,000 clones, around 87% of them appearing once. The data were obtained in a study of blood T cell repertoires in COVID-19. Across the whole study: The United States, Italy and Spain were the sources of the acute and convalescent COVID-19 samples. Sources were T cells, B-cell-depleted T cells, or PBMCs; the material itself was cDNA or gDNA.

The source is a woman under 30 with acute COVID-19. The specimen sequenced was PBMCs or T cells enriched from blood (not recorded which). This rearrangement joins TRBV19 to TRBJ2-2; D possibly corresponds to TRBD1 (5 bases). This chain's CDR3 is CASSIGQHGELFF. CDR3 nucleotides: TGTGCCAGTAGTATAGGACAGCACGGGGAGCTGTTTTTT. The variable domain in full, with the rest retrieved from reference TRBV19 and TRBJ2-2, is DGGITQSPKYLFRKEGQNVTLSCEQNLNHDAMYWYRQDPGQGLRLIYYSQIVNDFQKGDIAEGYSVSREKKESFPLTVTSAQKNPTAFYLCASSIGQHGELFFGEGSRLTVL.